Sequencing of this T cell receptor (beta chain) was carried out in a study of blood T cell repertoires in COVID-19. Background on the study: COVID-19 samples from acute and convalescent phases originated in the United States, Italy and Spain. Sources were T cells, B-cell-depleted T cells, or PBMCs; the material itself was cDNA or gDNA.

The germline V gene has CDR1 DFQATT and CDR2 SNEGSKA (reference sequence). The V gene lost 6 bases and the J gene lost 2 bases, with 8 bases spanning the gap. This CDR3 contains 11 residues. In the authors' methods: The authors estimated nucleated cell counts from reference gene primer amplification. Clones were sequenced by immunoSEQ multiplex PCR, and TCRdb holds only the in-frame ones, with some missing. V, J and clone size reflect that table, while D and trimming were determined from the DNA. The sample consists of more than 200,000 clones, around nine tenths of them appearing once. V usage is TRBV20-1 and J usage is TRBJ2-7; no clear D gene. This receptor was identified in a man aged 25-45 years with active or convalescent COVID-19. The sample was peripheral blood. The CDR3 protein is CSASETYEQYF. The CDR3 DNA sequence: TGCAGTGCCTCCGAGACCTACGAGCAGTACTTC.